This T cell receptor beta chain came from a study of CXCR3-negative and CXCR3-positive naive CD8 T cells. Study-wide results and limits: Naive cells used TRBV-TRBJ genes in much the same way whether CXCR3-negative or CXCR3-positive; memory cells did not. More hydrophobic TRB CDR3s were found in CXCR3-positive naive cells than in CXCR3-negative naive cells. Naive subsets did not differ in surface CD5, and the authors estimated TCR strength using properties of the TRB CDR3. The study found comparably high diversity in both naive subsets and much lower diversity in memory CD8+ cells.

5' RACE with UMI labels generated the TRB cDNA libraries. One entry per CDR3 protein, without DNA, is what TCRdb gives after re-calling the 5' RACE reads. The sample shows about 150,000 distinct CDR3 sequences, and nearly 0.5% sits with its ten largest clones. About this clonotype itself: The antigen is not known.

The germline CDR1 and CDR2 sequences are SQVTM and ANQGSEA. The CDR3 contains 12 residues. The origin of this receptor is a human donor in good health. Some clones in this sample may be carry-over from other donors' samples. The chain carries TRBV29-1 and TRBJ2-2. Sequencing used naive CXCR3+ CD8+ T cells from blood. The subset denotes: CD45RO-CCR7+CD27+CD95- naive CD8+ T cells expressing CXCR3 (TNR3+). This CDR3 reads CSAEGTTGELFF.